This entry concerns a single T cell receptor (beta chain). As yet, its antigen is unknown. Germline values: CDR1 MNHEY, CDR2 SMNVEV (reference sequence). This CDR3 contains 16 residues. V lost 0 bases, J lost 1 base, and 13 bases lay in between. The source of the sample is a study of CD8 T cell repertoires and HIV-1 epitope variants. Study-wide background: Each of Twenty-five Gag and Nef epitope peptides stimulated a separate culture. Controls were a CMV, EBV and flu peptide pool, Ebola AY9 negative control, and no-peptide well. An uncultured baseline aliquot held 1M T cells.

Regarding the study as a whole: Of 9 or 10 antigen-specific beta clonotypes, about six appeared to cross-react with escape variants.

Assay: immunoSEQ multiplex PCR; the TCRdb copy retains only in-frame clones and omits some. Of roughly 5,900 clones in the sample, about 70% were seen once. This receptor was obtained from a male donor with HIV. The rearrangement joins TRBV27 to TRBJ2-7; the D gene could be TRBD1 or TRBD2 (5 bases each). The specimen sequenced was cultured CD8+ T cells derived from PBMCs. CDR3 protein: CASSLSLGTLSYEQYF. CDR3 sequence (DNA): TGTGCCAGCAGTTTATCGTTAGGGACGTTGTCCTACGAGCAGTACTTC.